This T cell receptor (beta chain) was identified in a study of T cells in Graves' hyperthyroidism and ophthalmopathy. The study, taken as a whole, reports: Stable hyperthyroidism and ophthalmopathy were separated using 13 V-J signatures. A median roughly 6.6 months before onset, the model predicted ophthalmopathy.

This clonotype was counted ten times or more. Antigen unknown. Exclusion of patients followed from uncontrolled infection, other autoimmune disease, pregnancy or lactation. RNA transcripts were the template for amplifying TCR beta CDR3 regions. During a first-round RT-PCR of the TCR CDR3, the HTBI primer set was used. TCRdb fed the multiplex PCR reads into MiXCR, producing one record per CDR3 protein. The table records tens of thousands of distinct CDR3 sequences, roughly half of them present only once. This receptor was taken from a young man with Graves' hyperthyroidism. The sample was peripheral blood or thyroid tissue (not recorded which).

The CDR3, as DNA: TGCGCCAGCAGTGGGACAGGCCTTGGGGCTTTCTTT. This encodes CASSGTGLGAFF. This chain uses TRBV10-2 with TRBJ1-1; 7 bases match TRBD1. The CDR3 covers 12 residues. The germline CDR1 and CDR2 sequences are WSHSY and SAAADI. V was clipped by 4 bases and J by 11 bases; unmatched bases: 7.